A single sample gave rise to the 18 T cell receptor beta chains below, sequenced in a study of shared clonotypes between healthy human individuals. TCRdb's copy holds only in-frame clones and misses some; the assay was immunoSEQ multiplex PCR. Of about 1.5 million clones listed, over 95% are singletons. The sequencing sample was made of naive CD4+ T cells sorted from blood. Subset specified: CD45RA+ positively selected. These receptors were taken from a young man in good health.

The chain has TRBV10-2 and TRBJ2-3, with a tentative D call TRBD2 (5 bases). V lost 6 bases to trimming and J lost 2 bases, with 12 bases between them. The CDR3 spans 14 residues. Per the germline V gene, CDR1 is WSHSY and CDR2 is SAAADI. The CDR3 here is CASSLSAYTDTQYF. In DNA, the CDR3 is TGCGCCAGCAGCCTTAGCGCGTACACAGATACGCAGTATTTT.

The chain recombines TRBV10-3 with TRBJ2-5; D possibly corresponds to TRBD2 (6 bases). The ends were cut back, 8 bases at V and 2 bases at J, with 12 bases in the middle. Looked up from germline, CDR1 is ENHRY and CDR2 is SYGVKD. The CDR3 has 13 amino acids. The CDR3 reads CAIRPGLQETQYF. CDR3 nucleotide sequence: TGTGCCATCCGACCGGGACTGCAAGAGACCCAGTACTTC.

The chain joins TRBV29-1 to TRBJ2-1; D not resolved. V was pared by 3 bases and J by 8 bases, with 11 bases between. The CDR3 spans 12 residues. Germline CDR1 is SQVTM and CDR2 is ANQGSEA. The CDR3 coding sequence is TGCAGCGTTGACTGGTCTGGGGATGAGCAGTTCTTC. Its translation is CSVDWSGDEQFF.

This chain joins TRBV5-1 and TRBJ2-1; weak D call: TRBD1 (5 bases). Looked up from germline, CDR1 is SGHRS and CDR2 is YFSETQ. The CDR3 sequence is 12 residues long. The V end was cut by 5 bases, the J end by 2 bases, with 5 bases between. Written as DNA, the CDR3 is TGCGCCAGCAGGGACACCTACAATGAGCAGTTCTTC. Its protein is CASRDTYNEQFF.

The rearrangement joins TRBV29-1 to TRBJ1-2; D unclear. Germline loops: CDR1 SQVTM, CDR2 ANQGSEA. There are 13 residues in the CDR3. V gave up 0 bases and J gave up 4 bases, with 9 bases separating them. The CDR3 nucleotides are TGCAGCGTTGAAGAAGTAGGCGGCTATGGCTACACCTTC. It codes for CSVEEVGGYGYTF.

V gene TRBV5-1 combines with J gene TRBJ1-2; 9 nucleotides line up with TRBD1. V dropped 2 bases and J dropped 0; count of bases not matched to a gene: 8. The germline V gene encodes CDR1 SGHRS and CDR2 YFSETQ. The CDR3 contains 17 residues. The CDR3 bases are TGCGCCAGCAGCTTTGACGACCGGGACAGGGCTAACTATGGCTACACCTTC. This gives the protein CASSFDDRDRANYGYTF.

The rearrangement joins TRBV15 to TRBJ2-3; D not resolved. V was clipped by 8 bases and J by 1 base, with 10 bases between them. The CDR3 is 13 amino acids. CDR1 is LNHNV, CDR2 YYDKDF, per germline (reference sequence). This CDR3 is CATGYRGTDTQYF. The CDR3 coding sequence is TGTGCCACCGGATATCGCGGCACAGATACGCAGTATTTT. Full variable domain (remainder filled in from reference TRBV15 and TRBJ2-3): DAMVIQNPRYQVTQFGKPVTLSCSQTLNHNVMYWYQQKSSQAPKLLFHYYDKDFNNEADTPDNFQSRRPNTSFCFLDIRSPGLGDTAMYLCATGYRGTDTQYFGPGTRLTVL.

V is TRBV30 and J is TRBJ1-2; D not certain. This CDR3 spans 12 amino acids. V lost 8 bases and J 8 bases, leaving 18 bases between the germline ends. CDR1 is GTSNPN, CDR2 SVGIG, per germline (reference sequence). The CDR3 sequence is CASIGRPIGYTF. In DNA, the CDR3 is TGTGCCAGTATAGGACGTCCGATAGGCTACACCTTC.

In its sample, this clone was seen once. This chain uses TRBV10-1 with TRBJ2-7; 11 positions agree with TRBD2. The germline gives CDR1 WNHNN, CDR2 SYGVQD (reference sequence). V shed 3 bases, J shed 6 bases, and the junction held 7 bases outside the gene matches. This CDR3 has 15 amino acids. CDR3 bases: TGCGCCAGCAGTGAAGTTGGGCTAGCGGGAGGCGAGCAGTACTTC. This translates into CASSEVGLAGGEQYF.

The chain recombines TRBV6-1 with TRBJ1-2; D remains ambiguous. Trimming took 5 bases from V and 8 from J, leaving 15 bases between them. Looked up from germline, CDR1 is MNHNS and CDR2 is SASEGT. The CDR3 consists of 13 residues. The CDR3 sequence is CASSPEVHGGYTF. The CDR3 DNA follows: TGTGCCAGCAGTCCAGAGGTTCACGGCGGCTACACCTTC.

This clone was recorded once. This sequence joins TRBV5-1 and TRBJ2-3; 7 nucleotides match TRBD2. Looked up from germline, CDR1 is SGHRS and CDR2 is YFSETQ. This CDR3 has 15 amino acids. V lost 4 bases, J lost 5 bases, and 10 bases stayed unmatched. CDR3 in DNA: TGCGCCAGCAGCCCCGCTCGACGGGAGGAAGATACGCAGTATTTT. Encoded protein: CASSPARREEDTQYF.

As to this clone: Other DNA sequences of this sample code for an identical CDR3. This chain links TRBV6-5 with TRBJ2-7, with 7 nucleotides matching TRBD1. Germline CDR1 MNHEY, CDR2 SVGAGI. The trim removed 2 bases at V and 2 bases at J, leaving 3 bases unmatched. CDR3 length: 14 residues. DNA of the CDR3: TGTGCCAGCAGTTACGCGGACAGGCCCTACGAGCAGTACTTC. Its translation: CASSYADRPYEQYF.

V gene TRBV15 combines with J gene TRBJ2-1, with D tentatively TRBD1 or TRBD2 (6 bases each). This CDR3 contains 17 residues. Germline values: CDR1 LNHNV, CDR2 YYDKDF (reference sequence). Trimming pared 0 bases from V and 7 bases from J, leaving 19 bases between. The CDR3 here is CATSRDQVTRRGNEQFF. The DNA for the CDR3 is TGTGCCACCAGCAGAGATCAGGTAACGAGGAGGGGGAATGAGCAGTTCTTC.

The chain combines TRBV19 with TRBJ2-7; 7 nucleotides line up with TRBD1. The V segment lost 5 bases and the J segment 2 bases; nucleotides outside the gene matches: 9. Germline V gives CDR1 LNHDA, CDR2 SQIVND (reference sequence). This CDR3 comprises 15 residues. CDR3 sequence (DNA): TGTGCCAGTAGTCCCCGAGGACAGGAGGCCTACGAGCAGTACTTC. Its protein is CASSPRGQEAYEQYF.

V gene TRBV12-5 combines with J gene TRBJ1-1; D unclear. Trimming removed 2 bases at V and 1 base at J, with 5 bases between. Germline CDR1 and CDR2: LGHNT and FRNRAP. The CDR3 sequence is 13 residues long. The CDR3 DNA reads TGTGCTAGTGGTTTGTTGGGGAACACTGAAGCTTTCTTT. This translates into CASGLLGNTEAFF.

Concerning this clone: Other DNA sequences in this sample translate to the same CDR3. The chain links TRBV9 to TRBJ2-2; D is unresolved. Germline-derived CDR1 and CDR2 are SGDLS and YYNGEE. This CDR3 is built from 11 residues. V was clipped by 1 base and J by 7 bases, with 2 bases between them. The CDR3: CASSVSGELFF. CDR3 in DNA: TGTGCCAGCAGCGTAAGCGGGGAGCTGTTTTTT.

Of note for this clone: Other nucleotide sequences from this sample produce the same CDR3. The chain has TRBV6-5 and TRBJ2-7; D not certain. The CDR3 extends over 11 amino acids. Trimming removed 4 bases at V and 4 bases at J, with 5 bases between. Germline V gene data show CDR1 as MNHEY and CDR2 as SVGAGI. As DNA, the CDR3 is TGTGCCAGCAGTTTTGGGTACGAGCAGTACTTC. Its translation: CASSFGYEQYF.

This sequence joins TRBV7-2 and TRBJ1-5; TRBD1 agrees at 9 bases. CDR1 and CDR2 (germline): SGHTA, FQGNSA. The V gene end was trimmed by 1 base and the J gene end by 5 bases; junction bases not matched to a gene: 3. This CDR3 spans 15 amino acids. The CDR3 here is CASSLEGTGYQPQHF. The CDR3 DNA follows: TGTGCCAGCAGCTTAGAGGGGACAGGGTATCAGCCCCAGCATTTT.